The 12 T cell receptor beta chains in this list originate from one sample, sequenced in a study of immune characterization of retroperitoneal liposarcoma. MiXCR, run by TCRdb on the PCR reads, gives a single entry per CDR3 protein. The table has under 11,000 distinct CDR3 sequences, approximately 50% seen once. The sample comprised tumor tissue. Every receptor here comes from a female donor with retroperitoneal liposarcoma.

V is TRBV10-1 and J is TRBJ2-2; weak D call: TRBD2 (5 bases). V shed 5 bases and J shed 0 bases, with 7 bases lying between them. The CDR3 spans 14 residues. Germline assignment: CDR1 WNHNN and CDR2 SYGVQD (reference sequence). The CDR3 region is CASSRDSNTGELFF. The CDR3 DNA sequence: TGCGCCAGCAGTCGGGATTCGAACACCGGGGAGCTGTTTTTT.

The rearrangement uses TRBV6-5 and TRBJ2-2; 8 bases fit TRBD1. Germline V gene sequence: CDR1 MNHEY, CDR2 SVGAGI. The V segment lost 6 bases and the J segment 4 bases; nucleotides outside the gene matches: 10. The CDR3 contains 16 residues. The CDR3 sequence is CASRSRGQGGTGELFF. The CDR3 DNA follows: TGTGCCAGCAGGTCCAGAGGACAGGGCGGCACCGGGGAGCTGTTTTTT.

To note about this clonotype: The CDR3 does not end in the conserved phenylalanine or tryptophan, so this is likely a read error. The DNA is left out, because the CDR3 cannot be placed on it with certainty; the CDR3 is given as TCRdb lists it. This chain connects TRBV6-6 to TRBJ2-5; TRBD2 was called by the table and not checked on the DNA. Germline CDR1 reads MNHNY; CDR2 reads SVGAGI (reference sequence). The CDR3 extends over 19 residues, inclusive of both ends. The CDR3 sequence: CASSYVSPASRGETQFFGP.

This clonotype was found a few times. The chain has TRBV7-8 and TRBJ2-5; D gene ambiguous. The DNA end favors TRBJ2-7, so the J call may be wrong. This CDR3 has 13 amino acids. CDR1 is SGHVS, CDR2 FQNEAQ, per germline. CDR3 protein: CASSLTSTYEQYF. As DNA, the CDR3 is TGTGCCAGCAGCTTAACTTCTACGTACGAGCAGTACTTC.

V is TRBV6-1 and J is TRBJ2-7, with D tentatively TRBD2 (7 bases). This CDR3 comprises 16 residues. CDR1 is MNHNS, CDR2 SASEGT, per germline. The germline V and J ends were trimmed by 7 bases and 6 bases, with 25 bases remaining between them. DNA of the CDR3: TGTGCCAGCACCCCTCCGGGGGGCAGTGGGTCTCGCGAGCAGTACTTC. This encodes CASTPPGGSGSREQYF.

On this clonotype: With a much larger clone just one base away, this may be a read error. This CDR3 fails to terminate in the conserved phenylalanine or tryptophan, so it likely reflects a read error. The rearrangement links TRBV6-1 to TRBJ2-1; D is possibly TRBD1 (6 bases). Germline CDR1 is MNHNS and CDR2 is SASEGT. The V end lost 6 bases, the J end lost 13 bases, and 19 bases lay between the germline ends. The CDR3 is 13 amino acids. The CDR3 coding sequence is TGTGCCAGCAGAAGAGCAGGGGTCGAGACCCAGTTCTCC. Amino acids: CASRRAGVETQFS.

This chain links TRBV12-3 or TRBV12-4 with TRBJ2-2; 12 nucleotides line up with TRBD2. V gave up 6 bases and J gave up 6 bases; unmatched junction bases: 5. The CDR3 is 15 amino acids. The CDR3 region has the DNA TGTGCCAGCAGGGCTAGCGGGAGGGCCTCCGGGGAGCTGTTTTTT. Translation: CASRASGRASGELFF.

The chain combines TRBV6-4 with TRBJ2-3; 8 bases align to TRBD2. The length of the CDR3 is 15 residues. V dropped 3 bases and J dropped 4; count of bases not matched to a gene: 6. Germline V gene lookup returns CDR1 MRHNA and CDR2 SNTAGT. The CDR3 is CASSEGSGSADTQYF. The CDR3 DNA is TGTGCCAGCAGTGAGGGGAGCGGGAGTGCAGATACGCAGTATTTT.

Concerning this clonotype itself: The conserved closing phenylalanine or tryptophan is absent in this CDR3, likely reflecting a read error. V is TRBV6-1 and J is TRBJ2-1; D is unclear. This CDR3 is built from 13 residues. Germline CDR1 is MNHNS and CDR2 is SASEGT. Trimming cost V 1 base and J 8 bases, with 9 bases left between them. CDR3 sequence: CASSEGTSDEQFY. The CDR3 nucleotides are TGTGCCAGCAGTGAAGGGACCAGCGATGAGCAGTTCTAT.

This chain uses TRBV11-3 with TRBJ2-3, with unresolved D. The CDR3 runs to 13 residues. Germline CDR1 and CDR2: SGHNT and YENEEA. V was trimmed by 5 bases and J by 10 bases, leaving 16 bases between them. The CDR3 is CASSNKVMNAQYF. In nucleotides, the CDR3 is TGTGCCAGCAGCAACAAGGTTATGAACGCGCAGTATTTT.

The chain combines TRBV6-1 with TRBJ2-6, with D possibly TRBD1 on 5 matching bases. The CDR3 totals 17 residues. Germline lookup yields CDR1 MNHNS and CDR2 SASEGT. Trimming left V 6 bases short and J 0 bases short, with 15 bases between. CDR3: CASSSPSQDSGANVLTF. DNA for the CDR3: TGTGCCAGCAGCAGTCCCTCACAGGACTCTGGGGCCAACGTCCTGACTTTC.

The rearrangement links TRBV7-2 to TRBJ2-1, with no clear D. The better agreement between TRBJ2-7 and the DNA end casts doubt on the J call. This CDR3 spans 15 amino acids. The germline V gene encodes CDR1 SGHTA and CDR2 FQGNSA. CDR3 protein: CASSLDYRSSYEQYF. The CDR3 DNA reads as TGTGCCAGCAGCTTAGATTACCGGTCGTCCTACGAGCAGTACTTC.